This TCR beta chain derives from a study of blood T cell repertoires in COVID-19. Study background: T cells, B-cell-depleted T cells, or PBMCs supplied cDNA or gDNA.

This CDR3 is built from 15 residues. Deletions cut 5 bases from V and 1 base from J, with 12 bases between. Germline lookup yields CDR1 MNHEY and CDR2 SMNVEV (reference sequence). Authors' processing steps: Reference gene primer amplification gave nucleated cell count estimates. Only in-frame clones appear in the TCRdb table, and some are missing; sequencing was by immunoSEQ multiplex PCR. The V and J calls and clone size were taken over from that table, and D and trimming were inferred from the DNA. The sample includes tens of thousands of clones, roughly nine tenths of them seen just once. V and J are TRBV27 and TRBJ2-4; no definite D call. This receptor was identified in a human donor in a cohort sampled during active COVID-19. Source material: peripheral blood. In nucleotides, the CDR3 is TGTGCCAGCAGTCCACAACAGAACGCCAAAAACATTCAGTACTTC. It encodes CASSPQQNAKNIQYF.